One TCR beta chain is described in this entry. This clone showed up just a few times. Its cognate antigen has yet to be identified. Within one base of it there is no much larger clone, and no base qualities were kept. The data are from a study of blood T cell repertoires in COVID-19 (dated by TCRdb to the early 2020s). In the study overall: Samples from collaborators originated in the United States, Italy and Spain and spanned both the acute and convalescent phases of COVID-19. The material from the prospective study consisted of cDNA or gDNA derived from T cells, B-cell-depleted T cells, or PBMCs. Deeply sampled blood TCRbeta repertoires from subjects exposed to, actively infected with, or recovered from COVID-19 were included in the dataset. The repertoires were made available in a free public database intended to serve as a resource for research on the immune response to SARS-CoV-2. Samples were obtained from the ongoing ImmuneRACE study (first 160 participants) and from over 1,000 subjects provided by 6 global collaborators. A de-identified subject ID, COVID-19 status, age in years and sex were almost always included in the sample metadata. HLA class I and class II types, where available, came from metadata supplied by the sample provider rather than from assay-based typing. General conclusions and limits of the study: The amount of clinical and demographic metadata varied by source and participant and was provided uncurated.

The collaborating institutions used their own protocols to collect whole blood in K2EDTA tubes. Collaborator samples were shipped for TCRbeta analysis as frozen whole blood, isolated PBMCs, or DNA extracted from either sample type. The CDR3 measures 14 amino acids from cysteine to phenylalanine. Left in the record is the CDR3 DNA by itself, 42 bases read in frame from the first base. V loses 6 bases at its end and J loses 4 bases; junction bases beyond the gene matches: 7. CDR1 SEHNR and CDR2 FQNEAQ are derived from the germline V gene (reference sequence). TCRbeta CDR3 regions were amplified from genomic DNA by means of the immunoSEQ Assay, a bias-controlled multiplex PCR. The authors' pipeline ran thus. Nucleated cell counts per sample were estimated from amplification of reference gene primers within the assay. To quantify the absolute abundance of each unique TCRbeta CDR3 rearrangement, sequence reads were collapsed and filtered. For each sample, productive Simpson clonality was calculated as the square root of Simpson's diversity index across productive rearrangements. Imported from immuneACCESS, the table was reduced by TCRdb to in-frame sequences with V and J called. These copies leave out some clones; in studies compared against another copy, an unresolved V gene accounts for under half, and the cause of the remainder is not known. V and J calls and clone size are those listed in that table; D and trimming were worked out from the DNA. Present in this sample are tens of thousands of clones, roughly nine tenths of which were seen just once. Clones ranked in the top ten supply 0.4% of the sample.

The sequence joins TRBV7-9 to TRBJ1-2, with 8 bases aligning to TRBD1. The TCR originated in a human donor in a cohort sampled during active COVID-19. What was sequenced was peripheral blood. The CDR3 region: CASSHSGQVYGYTF. The DNA sequence reads TGTGCCAGCAGTCATTCGGGACAGGTCTATGGCTACACCTTC.